A single sample is the source of the 6 T cell receptor beta chains below, sequenced in a study of blood T cell repertoires in COVID-19. Some clones are missing from TCRdb's copy, which holds only in-frame ones; the method was immunoSEQ multiplex PCR. This table holds around 310,000 clones, 85% to 90% found once. Sequenced material: peripheral blood. The receptors were gathered from a woman in her 50s with active or convalescent COVID-19.

This chain uses TRBV7-2 with TRBJ2-1, with 7 nucleotides matching TRBD1. The trim removed 1 base at V and 15 bases at J, leaving 6 bases unmatched. The CDR3 is 12 residues long. The V gene's germline CDR1 is SGHTA and CDR2 FQGNSA. CDR3 sequence (DNA): TGTGCCAGCAGCTTAGACCGGACAGGCCTGTTCTTC. Translated, it gives CASSLDRTGLFF.

The V gene is TRBV10-3, the J gene TRBJ1-1; D gene unclear. The CDR3 is 15 amino acids. Germline assignment: CDR1 ENHRY and CDR2 SYGVKD. The germline V and J ends were trimmed by 6 bases and 1 base, with 15 bases remaining between them. The CDR3 DNA is TGTGCCATCAGGGGAGGATTGGGCCCGAACACTGAAGCTTTCTTT. This codes for CAIRGGLGPNTEAFF.

This chain connects TRBV2 to TRBJ1-1, with D perhaps matching TRBD1 (6 bases). V lost 6 bases and J 0 bases, leaving 11 bases between the germline ends. Germline lookup yields CDR1 SNHLY and CDR2 FYNNEI. CDR3 length: 14 amino acids. The CDR3 loop is CASSQQGMNTEAFF. As DNA, the CDR3 is TGTGCCAGCAGCCAACAGGGTATGAACACTGAAGCTTTCTTT.

This sequence joins TRBV24-1 and TRBJ2-2, with a tentative D call TRBD2 (6 bases). The V and J ends lost 12 bases and 7 bases respectively, with 17 bases between them. There are 13 residues in the CDR3. Looked up from germline, CDR1 is KGHDR and CDR2 is SFDVKD. CDR3: CAAAGNKGGELFF. The CDR3 nucleotides read TGTGCCGCTGCGGGAAATAAGGGCGGGGAGCTGTTTTTT.

The chain joins TRBV7-2 to TRBJ1-4; 8 bases line up with TRBD1. This CDR3 region has 14 residues. With 5 bases clipped from V and 10 bases from J, the junction kept 9 bases outside the gene matches. Germline V lookup: CDR1 SGHTA, CDR2 FQGNSA. The DNA of the CDR3 is TGTGCCAGCAGCCCGACAGGGGAGGTTGGAAAACTGTTTTTT. Amino acid sequence: CASSPTGEVGKLFF.

The chain has TRBV27 and TRBJ1-3; D call uncertain. The CDR3 covers 15 residues. Germline-derived CDR1 and CDR2 are MNHEY and SMNVEV (reference sequence). The ends were cut back, 5 bases at V and 4 bases at J, with 15 bases in the middle. As DNA, the CDR3 is TGTGCCAGCAGTGCCTTTTTCGGGGAGGGAAACACCATATATTTT. Translating it yields CASSAFFGEGNTIYF.